This is a list of T cell receptor beta chains from one sample in a study of blood T cell repertoires in COVID-19. Clones were read by immunoSEQ multiplex PCR, and TCRdb kept only the in-frame ones, dropping some. The sample lists about 140,000 clones, more than 85% seen once, with less than 6.5% in the top ten. Sequenced material: peripheral blood. The origin of the receptors is a human donor in a cohort sampled during active COVID-19. CDR3s include the opening cysteine and the closing phenylalanine or tryptophan. A D gene is named only where the DNA matches it firmly. The size field is filled for only some rows; it gives once, few, many or a size class.

clone size	D gene	V gene	J gene	CDR3 DNA	CDR3 protein
.	TRBD1	TRBV7-9	TRBJ2-5	TGTGCCAGCAGATCTCAGGGGGAGTACCAAGAGACCCAGTACTTC	CASRSQGEYQETQYF
.	.	TRBV2	TRBJ2-7	TGTGCCAGCAGCCGCGACTACGAGCAGTACTTC	CASSRDYEQYF
.	.	TRBV19	TRBJ1-2	TGTGCCAGTAGTATCGGTACAGGCCGCGGCTATGGCTACACCTTC	CASSIGTGRGYGYTF
.	.	TRBV7-9	TRBJ2-7	TGTGCCAGCAGCTTAGCGGACACCTACGAGCAGTACTTC	CASSLADTYEQYF
.	TRBD1	TRBV2	TRBJ2-5	TGTGCCAGCGACAGGGGGCAGCGAGAGACCCAGTACTTC	CASDRGQRETQYF
.	TRBD1	TRBV28	TRBJ1-5	TGTGCCAGCAGTTTATGGGTTTTTGGGACAGGGGGGCTTCAGCCCCAGCATTTT	CASSLWVFGTGGLQPQHF
once	.	TRBV19	TRBJ1-4	TGTGCCAGTAGTCATACAGGGACAACTAATGAAAAACTGTTTTTT	CASSHTGTTNEKLFF
.	.	TRBV6-1	TRBJ2-7	TGTGCCAGCAGTGAAGGGGTGGGAGGCCCTGTCGAGCAGTACTTC	CASSEGVGGPVEQYF
few	TRBD1	TRBV18	TRBJ2-3	TGTGCCAGCTCACAGGAACAGGGGGGCACAGATACGCAGTATTTT	CASSQEQGGTDTQYF
few	.	TRBV6-5	TRBJ2-7	TGTGCCACCCCAAAGCCCCCCGGGGAGCAGTACTTC	CATPKPPGEQYF
once	.	TRBV29-1	TRBJ2-7	TGCAGCGTTGATAACAGAGCCGAGCAGTACTTC	CSVDNRAEQYF
.	.	TRBV20-1	TRBJ2-5	TGCAGTGCTAACTTAGCGGAGACCCAGTACTTC	CSANLAETQYF
.	.	TRBV10-1	TRBJ2-5	TGCGCCACCTCTTCAGAGGTCCAAGAGACCCAGTACTTC	CATSSEVQETQYF
.	.	TRBV18	TRBJ1-3	TGTGCCAGCTCAGTTTCTGTCCTCTCTGGAAACACCATATATTTT	CASSVSVLSGNTIYF